The rows below give T cell receptor beta chains drawn from one sample of a study of identical twins. One entry per CDR3 protein, called by TCRdb with MiXCR from the 5' RACE reads. Of around 100,000 distinct CDR3 sequences listed, under 6.5% are singletons. The sample consisted of memory T cells sorted from blood. Receptor source: a woman in her 50s in good health. CDR3s include the opening cysteine and the closing phenylalanine or tryptophan. D genes are given only for firm matches. Size is omitted from some rows. Given values are once, few, many or a class for expanded clones.

TRBJ2-1 few TRBV29-1 TRBD1 TGCAGCGTTACTCGACAGGGGTCCCAGTTCTTC CSVTRQGSQFF
TRBJ1-1 few TRBV12-3/TRBV12-4 . TGTGCCAGCAGTTTTTTTGGGGGCCTGAACACTGAAGCTTTCTTT CASSFFGGLNTEAFF
TRBJ2-3 few TRBV12-3/TRBV12-4 TRBD2 TGTGCCAGCAGTTCCGTCGGCGGGGGTGTGACAGATACGCAGTATTTT CASSSVGGGVTDTQYF
TRBJ2-2 many TRBV29-1 . TGCAGCGCTAGAAAGGGGGGCAGCACCGGGGAGCTGTTTTTT CSARKGGSTGELFF
TRBJ1-2 . TRBV13 TRBD1 TGTGCCAGCAGCTCAAGATCCTGGACAGGGCCCTTTGGCTATGGCTACACCTTC CASSSRSWTGPFGYGYTF
TRBJ1-5 . TRBV20-1 . TGCAGTGCTAGAGAAATGGGGAGGGCCAATCAGCCCCAGCATTTT CSAREMGRANQPQHF
TRBJ2-3 few TRBV6-1 . TGTGCCAGCAGTGCTCGCACAGATACGCAGTATTTT CASSARTDTQYF
TRBJ1-1 many TRBV4-1 TRBD1 TGCGCCAGCAGCCCCGGGACAGGCGGTGGGGACACTGAAGCTTTCTTT CASSPGTGGGDTEAFF
TRBJ2-7 many TRBV6-1 . TGTGCCAGCACTAGAGGGGGACCCTACGAGCAGTACTTC CASTRGGPYEQYF
TRBJ2-1 few TRBV25-1 . TGTGCCAGCAGTGAATTGGCTATAAACAATGAGCAGTTCTTC CASSELAINNEQFF
TRBJ2-3 many TRBV10-3 TRBD2 TGTGCCATCATGGAGGGACTAGCGTCCACAGATACGCAGTATTTT CAIMEGLASTDTQYF
TRBJ2-3 many TRBV7-8 TRBD2 TGTGCCAGCAGCTTAGGAGGGAGGGCCCCGACAGATACGCAGTATTTT CASSLGGRAPTDTQYF
TRBJ2-7 many TRBV27 TRBD2 TGTGCCAGCAGGGCTAGCGGGAGCGGGTTGCAGTACTTC CASRASGSGLQYF
TRBJ2-3 many TRBV11-2 TRBD2 TGTGCCAGCATCCCGACTAGCGGGAGGACTAGCACAGATACGCAGTATTTT CASIPTSGRTSTDTQYF
TRBJ1-4 many TRBV4-1 . TGCGCCAGCAGCGGCTTGGGGGGTGCAGAAAAACTGTTTTTT CASSGLGGAEKLFF
TRBJ1-5 many TRBV24-1 . TGTGCCACCAGTGAAGGTGCAGGCCTGGCCCAGCATTTT CATSEGAGLAQHF
TRBJ1-1 many TRBV5-1 . TGCGCCAGCAGCTCGTCCGGACAGCTGAACACTGAAGCTTTCTTT CASSSSGQLNTEAFF
TRBJ1-2 many TRBV7-9 TRBD1 TGTGCCAGCAGCTTTCAACCGGGACAGGGGCGTATTTTCTATGGCTACACCTTC CASSFQPGQGRIFYGYTF
TRBJ1-4 few TRBV12-3/TRBV12-4 . TGTGCCAGCAGCCCGCCCGTTCTAGCAACTTATGAAAAACTGTTTTTT CASSPPVLATYEKLFF
TRBJ2-3 many TRBV20-1 . TGCAGTGCTAGAAAGCGGGCGCTCTTAGATACGCAGTATTTT CSARKRALLDTQYF
TRBJ2-3 many TRBV20-1 . TGCAGTGCTAGAGAGCCGGGCCGTTCTAGCACAGATACGCAGTATTTT CSAREPGRSSTDTQYF
TRBJ2-1 many TRBV5-1 TRBD1 TGCGCCAGCAGCTTGGCCCCGGACAGGGTTTTGAATGAGCAGTTCTTC CASSLAPDRVLNEQFF
TRBJ1-1 . TRBV5-4 . TGTGCCAGCAGCTTGGCGGGTTTGTACACTGAAGCTTTCTTT CASSLAGLYTEAFF
TRBJ2-7 . TRBV6-6 . TGTGCCAGCAGTTACTCCGCCGGCAACTCCTACGAGCAGTACTTC CASSYSAGNSYEQYF
TRBJ2-3 . TRBV6-6 TRBD1 TGTGCCAGCAGCGTCGGACAGGGTGTGATCACAGATACGCAGTATTTT CASSVGQGVITDTQYF
TRBJ2-1 few TRBV5-1 TRBD2 TGCGCCAGCAGCAACGGACTAGAGGGGAGTGAGCAGTTCTTC CASSNGLEGSEQFF
TRBJ2-1 many TRBV5-1 . TGCGCCAGCAGCTTGGACAATAAGAATGAGCAGTTCTTC CASSLDNKNEQFF
TRBJ2-1 many TRBV5-4 TRBD2 TGTGCCAGCAGGCGCGCTCCGGGACTAGACCCCCACAATGAGCAGTTCTTC CASRRAPGLDPHNEQFF
TRBJ2-7 many TRBV12-3/TRBV12-4 . TGTGCCAGCAGCCGACAGGGACTGGGAGTGGAGCAGTACTTC CASSRQGLGVEQYF
TRBJ1-5 many TRBV7-9 . TGTGCCAGCAGCACAGGACAGATGAATCAGCCCCAGCATTTT CASSTGQMNQPQHF
TRBJ2-5 many TRBV15 . TGTGCCACCAGCAGAGAAGAAGAGACCCAGTACTTC CATSREEETQYF
TRBJ2-5 many TRBV7-3 TRBD2 TGTGCCAGCAGCGTTAGCGGGAGGGCTGGAGAGACCCAGTACTTC CASSVSGRAGETQYF
TRBJ2-1 many TRBV28 . TGTGCCAGCAGCCCGCAGCAGAAGCCCAATGAGCAGTTCTTC CASSPQQKPNEQFF
TRBJ1-5 many TRBV6-6 . TGTGCCAGCAGTTATAATGGGGATAGCAATCAGCCCCAGCATTTT CASSYNGDSNQPQHF
TRBJ2-3 many TRBV5-1 . TGCGCCAGCAGCGTCCGACAGCAACCTAGCACAGATACGCAGTATTTT CASSVRQQPSTDTQYF
TRBJ1-3 . TRBV18 . TGTGCCAGCTCACCGGGAAAGGATGGAAACACCATATATTTT CASSPGKDGNTIYF
TRBJ2-1 . TRBV29-1 TRBD2 TGCAGCGTACGATCTAGCGTAGGGAGGGCCTTTGAGCAGTTCTTC CSVRSSVGRAFEQFF
TRBJ2-1 many TRBV3-1 . TGTGCCAGCAGCCGCCTCAATTACAATGAGCAGTTCTTC CASSRLNYNEQFF
TRBJ2-1 many TRBV18 TRBD1 TGTGCCAGCTCACCCGGGACAGGGGGTTACAATGAGCAGTTCTTC CASSPGTGGYNEQFF
TRBJ2-1 many TRBV4-1 . TGCGCCAGCAGCCGAATCTCGGGTGAGCAGTTCTTC CASSRISGEQFF
TRBJ2-5 many TRBV29-1 TRBD1 TGCAGTGGGGCGACAGGGAAGGAGACCCAGTACTTC CSGATGKETQYF
TRBJ1-3 few TRBV12-3/TRBV12-4 TRBD1 TGTGCCAGCAGTTCAGGGGGGGGAAACACCATATATTTT CASSSGGGNTIYF
TRBJ1-2 many TRBV11-2 . TGTGCCAGCAGCTTAGAATCAGGACCCAACTATGGCTACACCTTC CASSLESGPNYGYTF
TRBJ2-5 . TRBV18 . TGTGCCAGCTCACCCCCGGGACTGCAAGAGACCCAGTGCTTC CASSPPGLQETQCF
TRBJ2-3 many TRBV12-3/TRBV12-4 . TGTGCCAGCAGTTTAGACTACACAGATACGCAGTATTTT CASSLDYTDTQYF
TRBJ2-3 many TRBV12-3/TRBV12-4 TRBD1 TGTGCCAGCACCCGTGACAGGGGCACAGATACGCAGTATTTT CASTRDRGTDTQYF
TRBJ2-5 many TRBV7-9 TRBD2 TGTGCCAGCAGCCGGACTAGCGGGTACCAAGAGACCCAGTACTTC CASSRTSGYQETQYF
TRBJ2-2 . TRBV7-9 . TGTGCCAGCAGCTTAGATGTAGCCGGGGAGCTGTTTTTT CASSLDVAGELFF
TRBJ2-7 many TRBV10-2 . TGCGCCAGCAGTGAAAAGTACGAGCAGTACTTC CASSEKYEQYF
TRBJ2-3 many TRBV10-3 . TGTGCCATCGTGACAGATACGCAGTATTTT CAIVTDTQYF
TRBJ2-1 many TRBV5-1 . TGCGCCAGCAGCTTGGGTGGTAAAGCAAACAATGAGCAGTTCTTC CASSLGGKANNEQFF